This T cell receptor beta chain was observed in a study of blood T cell repertoires in COVID-19. Background on the study: T cells, B-cell-depleted T cells, or PBMCs supplied cDNA or gDNA.

This clone came up once. The protocol was immunoSEQ multiplex PCR, while the TCRdb copy is restricted to in-frame clones and leaves out a portion. Of hundreds of thousands of clones in the sample, more than 80% were seen once. This CDR3 region has 15 residues. CDR1 and CDR2 from the germline V gene are SGHTA and FQGNSA. The ends were cut back, 1 base at V and 4 bases at J, with 11 bases in the middle. What was sequenced was peripheral blood. The receptor was derived from a man aged 35 to 55 with acute or convalescent COVID-19. J is TRBJ1-3 and V is TRBV7-2; D perhaps matches TRBD1 (5 bases). CDR3 nucleotide sequence: TGTGCCAGCAGCTTAGTCAAAGGGGCGGGAAACACCATATATTTT. It yields the protein CASSLVKGAGNTIYF.